The present T cell receptor beta chain was sequenced within a study of T-cell memory formation after mild COVID-19. Using its own MiXCR run on the 5' RACE reads, TCRdb lists one record per CDR3 protein. Among about 470,000 distinct CDR3 sequences listed, roughly 23% were seen once. The receptor comes from an adult woman who had mild COVID-19 (a few samples of this study predate the infection). Cell type and time point are not known. Sequenced sample: PBMCs or a T cell subset sorted from them (not recorded which).

CDR3 coding DNA: TGTGCCAGCAGTATAACCCCTCGCGGCTACACCTTC. It specifies CASSITPRGYTF. The chain couples TRBV12-3 or TRBV12-4 to TRBJ1-2; D ambiguous. V was cut by 5 bases and J by 8 bases, with 12 bases left in between. This CDR3 is built from 12 residues.